This TCR beta chain was captured in a study of beta chain features in type 1 diabetes. The CDR3 is made up of 15 amino acids. CDR1 SGHTA and CDR2 FQGNSA come from the germline V gene. V gave up 4 bases and J gave up 2 bases; unmatched junction bases: 2. This clone was picked up a small number of times. Isolated RNA was reverse transcribed in full, so expressed TCRB transcripts were sequenced. Sequencing was performed with immunoSEQ multiplex PCR; in TCRdb, only in-frame clones are kept and a portion is missing. The profile covers roughly 400,000 clones, with more than 13% appearing a single time and 0.019% taken by the ten largest.

The genes are TRBV7-2 and TRBJ2-1; TRBD2 agrees at 10 bases. Sequencing input: naive CD4+ T cells from blood. This clonotype was sampled from a woman aged 18-29 years in good health. The CDR3 spells CASSSSGSPYNEQFF. The DNA for the CDR3 is TGTGCCAGCAGCTCTAGCGGGAGCCCCTACAATGAGCAGTTCTTC.